Listed below are T cell receptor beta chains from one sample, sequenced in a study of T cell responses to AZD1222 COVID-19 vaccine. Sequenced by immunoSEQ multiplex PCR; TCRdb stores in-frame clones only, minus some. Of fewer than 75,000 clones detected, around 86% appear once; the ten largest clones hold less than 20%. Here the sequenced sample was peripheral blood, taken on day 0 of AZD1222 vaccination. Receptors originate from an adult in good health. CDR3s leave out the opening cysteine and the closing phenylalanine or tryptophan. The listing skips clone size in some rows; elsewhere it reads once, few, many or a size class.

CDR3: ASSSPTGVRSPLH
V: TRBV6-5
J: TRBJ1-6
size: few

CDR3: ASSPRGIHEQY
V: TRBV18
J: TRBJ2-7
size: .

CDR3: ASSLGVQSPNTEAF
V: TRBV5-1
J: TRBJ1-1
size: .

CDR3: ASSQSPTATDTQY
V: TRBV16
J: TRBJ2-3
size: .

CDR3: ASSLREGGTYT
V: TRBV7-3
J: TRBJ1-2
size: few

CDR3: ANRGAGLNSPLH
V: TRBV6-6
J: TRBJ1-6
size: .

CDR3: ASGLFFVSGQPRDYGYT
V: TRBV12-5
J: TRBJ1-2
size: .

CDR3: ASSLGPSLAGGYT
V: TRBV4-2
J: TRBJ1-2
size: .

CDR3: ASRGIQGGHQPQH
V: TRBV2
J: TRBJ1-5
size: .

CDR3: AWAAGRVAGELF
V: TRBV30
J: TRBJ2-2
size: .

CDR3: ASSLEGLAYGYT
V: TRBV5-1
J: TRBJ1-2
size: .

CDR3: ASRTLGSQMGYT
V: TRBV19
J: TRBJ1-2
size: .

CDR3: ASSPSGNNSPLH
V: TRBV27
J: TRBJ1-6
size: .

CDR3: SASGVVASLMNTEAF
V: TRBV20-1
J: TRBJ1-1
size: .

CDR3: ASSPTQGRGNTIY
V: TRBV28
J: TRBJ1-3
size: once

CDR3: ASSPVPGGGFAGETQY
V: TRBV7-6
J: TRBJ2-5
size: .

CDR3: ASSRLAGGTDTQY
V: TRBV3-1/TRBV3-2
J: TRBJ2-3
size: .

CDR3: ASSGLAGRWAKETQY
V: TRBV18
J: TRBJ2-5
size: .

CDR3: ASSDVRTVNSPLH
V: TRBV9
J: TRBJ1-6
size: .

CDR3: ASSSPPGQTSPGELF
V: TRBV19
J: TRBJ2-2
size: .

CDR3: ASSPPQGMNTEAF
V: TRBV5-4
J: TRBJ1-1
size: .

CDR3: SVGTGAGNTIY
V: TRBV29-1
J: TRBJ1-3
size: once

CDR3: ASSLQKVGQGYT
V: TRBV5-1
J: TRBJ1-2
size: .

CDR3: ASSVVTGGFQGYT
V: TRBV9
J: TRBJ1-2
size: once

CDR3: ASSSRAGNQPQH
V: TRBV6-5
J: TRBJ1-5
size: .

CDR3: ASSAAGASATEAF
V: TRBV19
J: TRBJ1-1
size: .

CDR3: ASSQGEDAYEQY
V: TRBV4-2
J: TRBJ2-7
size: .

CDR3: ASSLLGDNEQF
V: TRBV27
J: TRBJ2-1
size: .

CDR3: ASSVMGQGNYGYT
V: TRBV2
J: TRBJ1-2
size: .

CDR3: ASSKGSEISYEQY
V: TRBV27
J: TRBJ2-7
size: .

CDR3: ASSESPGLPAF
V: TRBV6-1
J: TRBJ1-1
size: .

CDR3: ASSQTFNQGPYGYT
V: TRBV11-2
J: TRBJ1-2
size: .

CDR3: ASSLGREGEQY
V: TRBV7-8
J: TRBJ2-7
size: .

CDR3: ASSVVPPGEQF
V: TRBV9
J: TRBJ2-1
size: .

CDR3: ASSVSGLDTGELF
V: TRBV6-4
J: TRBJ2-2
size: .

CDR3: ASSRWTATNEKLF
V: TRBV5-8
J: TRBJ1-4
size: .

CDR3: ASRLDTGTGGSPLH
V: TRBV11-1
J: TRBJ1-6
size: .

CDR3: ASSLSVTLGNYGYT
V: TRBV27
J: TRBJ1-2
size: .

CDR3: ASSLTGGFGYGYT
V: TRBV6-5
J: TRBJ1-2
size: .

CDR3: ASSETQGTQY
V: TRBV6-1
J: TRBJ2-5
size: .

CDR3: ASSIAGAGSDTQY
V: TRBV19
J: TRBJ2-3
size: .

CDR3: SARAGGGYT
V: TRBV20-1
J: TRBJ1-2
size: .

CDR3: ASSSYGGMNTEAF
V: TRBV27
J: TRBJ1-1
size: .

CDR3: ASRLNTGGALEQF
V: TRBV5-1
J: TRBJ2-1
size: .

CDR3: ASSMSLIPWEQY
V: TRBV19
J: TRBJ2-7
size: .

CDR3: ASSQSTGRGNTIY
V: TRBV3-1/TRBV3-2
J: TRBJ1-3
size: .

CDR3: TSSQDPLGGMNTEAF
V: TRBV1
J: TRBJ1-1
size: .

CDR3: ATSRPLAGWTGKNQPQH
V: TRBV15
J: TRBJ1-5
size: .

CDR3: ASSRGGLSTEAF
V: TRBV28
J: TRBJ1-1
size: .

CDR3: ASSVDFPGNTIY
V: TRBV9
J: TRBJ1-3
size: .

CDR3: ASSQQGRTDTQY
V: TRBV7-9
J: TRBJ2-3
size: .

CDR3: AWSVLSGLTEAF
V: TRBV30
J: TRBJ1-1
size: many